This T cell receptor (beta chain) comes out of a study of low-dose radiotherapy and immunotherapy resistance in tumors. Study-wide background: Doses delivered to Cohort 2 were 1 Gy per fraction every two weeks, amounting to 13 Gy over 26 weeks.

The germline V gene encodes CDR1 SGHDN and CDR2 FVKESK. This CDR3 has 16 amino acids. The V and J ends lost 4 bases and 3 bases, in that order; junction bases with no gene match: 9. TRAV- and TRBV-specific primers were used for first-strand cDNA, which covered alpha and beta chains. It was with a constant-region primer and a V-primer adapter that TCRs were amplified over about 19 PCR cycles. TCRdb independently ran MiXCR on the reads; one entry per CDR3 protein. The sample lists about 39,000 distinct CDR3 sequences; 25% to 40% were seen once. Described time point: before trial treatment. Treatment combined nivolumab, ipilimumab, aspirin, low-dose cyclophosphamide and low-dose radiotherapy in a dose-escalation trial. This clonotype has a count of ten or more.

This clonotype was obtained from a male donor with gallbladder cancer. The chain combines TRBV14 with TRBJ2-1; 7 positions match TRBD2. Source: PBMCs, taken before treatment. The CDR3 bases are TGTGCCAGCAGCCCGGTGGTCCAGCGGGGCTACAATGAGCAGTTCTTC. This translates into CASSPVVQRGYNEQFF.